One T cell receptor beta chain is described in this entry. The antigen remains unidentified. This sample is drawn from a study of cytomegalovirus exposure and HLA in healthy donors. This CDR3 comprises 15 residues. Between the trimmed V and J ends, which lost 9 bases and 1 base, there was a span of 19 bases. Germline CDR1 and CDR2: MNHEY and SVGAGI. PCR employed 60 Vbeta and 13 Jbeta primers. The data were produced by immunoSEQ multiplex PCR, yet TCRdb's version contains in-frame clones alone and is incomplete. The sample includes around 150,000 clones. Regarding the study as a whole: The only immune exposure information that was available was CMV serostatus. Follow-up analysis seemed to connect common viral pathogens with several of the most significant clusters identified.

The sample was PBMCs. This TCR was sampled from a woman in her fifties or sixties in good health and CMV-seronegative. V and J are TRBV6-5 and TRBJ2-7; D is ambiguous. The CDR3 protein is CASCPRHSASYEQYF. The CDR3 nucleotides are TGTGCCAGTTGTCCCCGACATTCTGCGTCCTACGAGCAGTACTTC.